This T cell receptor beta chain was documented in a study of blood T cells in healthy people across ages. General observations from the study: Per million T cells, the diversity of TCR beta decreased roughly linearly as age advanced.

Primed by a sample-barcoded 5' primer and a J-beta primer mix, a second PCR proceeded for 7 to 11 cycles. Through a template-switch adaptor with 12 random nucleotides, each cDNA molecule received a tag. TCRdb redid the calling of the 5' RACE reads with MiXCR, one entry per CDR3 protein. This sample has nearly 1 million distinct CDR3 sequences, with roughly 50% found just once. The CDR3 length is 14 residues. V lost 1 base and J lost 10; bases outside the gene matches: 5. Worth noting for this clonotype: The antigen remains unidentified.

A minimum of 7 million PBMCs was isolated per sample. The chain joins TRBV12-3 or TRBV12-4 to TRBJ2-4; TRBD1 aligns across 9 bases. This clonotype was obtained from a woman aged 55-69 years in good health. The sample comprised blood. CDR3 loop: CASSLGTGDGIQYF. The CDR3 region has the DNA TGTGCCAGCAGTTTAGGGACAGGGGATGGGATTCAGTACTTC.